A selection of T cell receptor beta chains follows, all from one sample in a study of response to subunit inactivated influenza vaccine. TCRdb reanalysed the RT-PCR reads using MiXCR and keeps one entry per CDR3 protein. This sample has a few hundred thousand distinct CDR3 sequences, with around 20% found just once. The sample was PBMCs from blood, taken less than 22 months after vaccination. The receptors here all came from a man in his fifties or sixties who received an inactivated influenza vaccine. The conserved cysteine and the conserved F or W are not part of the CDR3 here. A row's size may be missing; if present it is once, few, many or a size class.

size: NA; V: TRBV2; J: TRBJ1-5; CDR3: ASSKDRTPYQPQH
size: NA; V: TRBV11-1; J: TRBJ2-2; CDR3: ASSGHTGELF
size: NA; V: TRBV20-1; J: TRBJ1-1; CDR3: SARSVGRTGGTEAF
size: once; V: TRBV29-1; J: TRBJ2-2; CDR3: SVRLSGELF
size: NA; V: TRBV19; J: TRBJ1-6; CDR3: ASSWKSYGGQGNSPLH
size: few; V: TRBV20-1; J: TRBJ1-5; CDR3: SASHPGQPQH
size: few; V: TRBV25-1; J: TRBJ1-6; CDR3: ASSGISRGSSPLH
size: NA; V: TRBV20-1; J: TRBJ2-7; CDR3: SAPGAPYEQY
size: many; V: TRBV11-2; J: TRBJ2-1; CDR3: ASSFRAGPTNEQF
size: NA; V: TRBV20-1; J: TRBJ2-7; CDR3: SATHRAGGYEQY
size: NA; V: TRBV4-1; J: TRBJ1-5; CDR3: ASSQGDADNQPQH
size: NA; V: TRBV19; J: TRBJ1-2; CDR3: ASSTPTTGNEEQYGYT
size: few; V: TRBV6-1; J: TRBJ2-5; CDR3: ASSVGPLQETQY
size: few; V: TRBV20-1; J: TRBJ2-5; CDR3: SARTSVYQETQY
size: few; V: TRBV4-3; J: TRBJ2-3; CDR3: ASSQDSQVSTQY
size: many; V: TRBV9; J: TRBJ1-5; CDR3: ASSVTGSSNQPQH
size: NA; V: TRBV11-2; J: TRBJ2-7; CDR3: ASSSLQYSYEQY
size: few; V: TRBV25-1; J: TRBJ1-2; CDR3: ASSADRGSGYT
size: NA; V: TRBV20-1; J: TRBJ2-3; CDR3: SATQLVGGTDTQY
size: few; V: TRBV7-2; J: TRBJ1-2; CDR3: AITPQGAGGYT
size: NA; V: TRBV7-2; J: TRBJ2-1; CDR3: ASSFTSGKNEQF
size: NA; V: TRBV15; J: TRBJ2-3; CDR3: ATSSILAGVNSDTQY
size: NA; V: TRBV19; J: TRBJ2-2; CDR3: ASTQQINTGELF
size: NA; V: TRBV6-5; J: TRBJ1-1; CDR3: ASSYSTATLGGEAF
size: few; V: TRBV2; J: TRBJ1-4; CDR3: ASSGPGGEKLF
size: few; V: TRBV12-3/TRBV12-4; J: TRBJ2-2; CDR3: ASSLVQTRTGELF
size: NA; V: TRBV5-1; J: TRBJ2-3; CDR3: ASSLAKQEDTQY
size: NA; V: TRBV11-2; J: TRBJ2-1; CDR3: ASSSYGTGVDNEQF
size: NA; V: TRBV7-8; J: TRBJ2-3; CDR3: ASSLQTSWSGDTQY
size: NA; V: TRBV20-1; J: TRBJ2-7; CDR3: SARGLYTSYKQY
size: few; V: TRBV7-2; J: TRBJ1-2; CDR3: ASSLLSGRGQNGYT
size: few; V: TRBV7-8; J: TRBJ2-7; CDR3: ASSTDRGAEQY
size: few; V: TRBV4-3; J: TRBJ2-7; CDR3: ASSQDGGLSSYEQY
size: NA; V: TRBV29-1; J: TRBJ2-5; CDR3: SANGGAWETQY
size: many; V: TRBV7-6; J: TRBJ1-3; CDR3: ASSPLLSSGNTIY
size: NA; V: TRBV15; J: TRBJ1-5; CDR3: ATSFRTGFNQPQH
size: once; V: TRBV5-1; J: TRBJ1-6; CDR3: ASSSRAGGGSPLH
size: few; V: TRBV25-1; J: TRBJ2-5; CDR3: ASSEFGGGETQY
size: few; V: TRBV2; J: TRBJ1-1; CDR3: ASSESAGGAF
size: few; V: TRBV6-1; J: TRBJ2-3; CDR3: ASRKILSRADTQY
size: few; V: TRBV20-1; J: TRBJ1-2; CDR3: SAREMTGGGYT
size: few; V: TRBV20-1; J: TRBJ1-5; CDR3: SAGEEQPQH
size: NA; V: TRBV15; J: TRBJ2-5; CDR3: ATSRDPRGYQETQY
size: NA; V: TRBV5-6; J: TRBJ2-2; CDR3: ASSLERTGGTGELF
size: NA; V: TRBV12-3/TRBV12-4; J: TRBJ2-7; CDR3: ASSATEPYEQY
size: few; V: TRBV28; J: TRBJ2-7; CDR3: ASSLSGRADEQY
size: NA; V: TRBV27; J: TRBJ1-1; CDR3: ASSRRQVTEAF
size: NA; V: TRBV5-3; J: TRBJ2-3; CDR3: ARDRTVVAIAGVYTQY
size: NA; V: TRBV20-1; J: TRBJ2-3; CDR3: SASSGTYTDTQY
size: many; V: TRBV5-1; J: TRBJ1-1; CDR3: ASSPGRGSDTEAF